The clone carrying this T cell receptor beta chain was recorded many times. Its antigen remains unidentified. With 8 bases removed from V and 0 bases from J, the gap between germline ends came to 14 bases. The CDR3 runs to 14 residues. The V gene's germline CDR1 is ENHRY and CDR2 SYGVKD. The data belong to a study of T-cell reconstitution after alpha-beta-depleted transplantation in children. Findings and limits, study-wide: T-cell numbers and diversity one year post-transplant derived largely from freshly generated T cells.

Unique molecular identifiers were incorporated when the TCRbeta library was constructed. TCRdb fed the PCR reads into MiXCR, producing one record per CDR3 protein. The table includes around 270,000 distinct CDR3 sequences, around 10% detected once. This receptor was taken from a boy in the first two years of life with acute myeloid leukemia, due to receive a stem cell transplant. Here the sequenced sample was PBMCs, taken before TCRalphabeta/CD19-depleted stem cell transplant. J is TRBJ2-7 and V is TRBV10-3; possible D gene TRBD2, 6 bases. CDR3 region: CAIGLALSSYEQYF. CDR3 coding DNA: TGTGCCATCGGGCTAGCGCTAAGCTCCTACGAGCAGTACTTC.